The 8 T cell receptor beta chains presented below share a single source sample, sequenced in a study of CD8 T cells in ankylosing spondylitis. One entry per CDR3 protein, called by TCRdb with MiXCR from the 5' RACE reads. Of nearly 250,000 distinct CDR3 sequences in the sample, 32% were seen once. The sequencing input was blood, either unsorted or a sorted T cell fraction (not recorded which). Receptors were obtained from a male donor with ankylosing spondylitis or in good health (not recorded which).

This clonotype was seen more than once but under ten times. This chain uses TRBV12-3 or TRBV12-4 with TRBJ2-5, with D possibly being TRBD2 (6 bases). V lost 3 bases to trimming and J lost 5 bases, with 16 bases between them. The CDR3 contains 15 residues. The CDR3 DNA reads as TGTGCCAGCAGTTTCCAGCCGGGGACTTGGGAGACCCAGTACTTC. As protein: CASSFQPGTWETQYF.

The chain has TRBV20-1 and TRBJ2-2, with a tentative D call TRBD2 (6 bases). V was shortened by 3 bases and J by 5 bases, with 10 bases between the two germline ends. The germline CDR1 and CDR2 sequences are DFQATT and SNEGSKA (reference sequence). The length of the CDR3 is 13 residues. In nucleotides, the CDR3 is TGCAGTGCTAGTTCTGCGGGAACCGGGGAGCTGTTTTTT. Encoded protein: CSASSAGTGELFF.

In this sample, this clonotype turned up a few times. The chain combines TRBV15 with TRBJ1-6, with no clear D. CDR1 is LNHNV, CDR2 YYDKDF, per germline (reference sequence). The CDR3 runs 12 residues. The V gene lost 5 bases and the J gene lost 7 bases, with 6 bases spanning the gap. As DNA, the CDR3 is TGTGCCACCAGCTTGGAGAATTCACCCCTCCACTTT. Translated, it gives CATSLENSPLHF.

This clonotype was observed at least ten times. The chain carries TRBV20-1 and TRBJ1-5; D is possibly TRBD1 (6 bases). V lost 0 bases, J lost 4 bases, and 13 bases lay in between. CDR3 length: 15 amino acids. The germline CDR1 and CDR2 sequences are DFQATT and SNEGSKA (reference sequence). In DNA, the CDR3 is TGCAGTGCTAGAGACTTTGGACAGAAAAATCAGCCCCAGCATTTT. It specifies CSARDFGQKNQPQHF.

This clonotype was counted only a few times. The J gene is TRBJ2-3, the V gene TRBV27, with 8 positions matching TRBD2. This CDR3 has 15 residues. Germline-derived CDR1 and CDR2 are MNHEY and SMNVEV (reference sequence). The J segment lost 1 base and the V segment lost 6 bases, leaving 6 bases of the junction unmatched. For the CDR3, the DNA is TGTGCCAGCAGACAAAGCGGGGGCCGCACAGATACGCAGTATTTT. Residues: CASRQSGGRTDTQYF.

This sequence joins TRBV12-3 or TRBV12-4 and TRBJ2-3, with 7 bases matching TRBD1. With 5 bases clipped from V and 0 bases from J, the junction kept 8 bases outside the gene matches. This CDR3 is built from 16 residues. CDR3 protein: CASSPINRGSTDTQYF. In nucleotides, the CDR3 is TGTGCCAGCAGTCCCATAAACAGGGGTAGCACAGATACGCAGTATTTT.

This clonotype was seen only a few times. The J gene is TRBJ2-1, the V gene TRBV6-5; D unclear. The CDR3 is 14 amino acids. Germline CDR1 and CDR2: MNHEY and SVGAGI. V lost 2 bases and J 1 base, leaving 6 bases between the germline ends. The CDR3 region has the DNA TGTGCCAGCAGTTACGGGTTTTCCTACAATGAGCAGTTCTTC. Translation gives CASSYGFSYNEQFF.

The chain uses TRBV20-1 and TRBJ1-2; a weak D match, TRBD1 (6 bases). V shed 1 base and J shed 4 bases, with 7 bases lying between them. This CDR3 is 12 amino acids long. The germline V gene has CDR1 DFQATT and CDR2 SNEGSKA (reference sequence). CDR3 sequence: CSARADSYGYTF. The CDR3 DNA reads TGCAGTGCTAGAGCGGACAGCTATGGCTACACCTTC.